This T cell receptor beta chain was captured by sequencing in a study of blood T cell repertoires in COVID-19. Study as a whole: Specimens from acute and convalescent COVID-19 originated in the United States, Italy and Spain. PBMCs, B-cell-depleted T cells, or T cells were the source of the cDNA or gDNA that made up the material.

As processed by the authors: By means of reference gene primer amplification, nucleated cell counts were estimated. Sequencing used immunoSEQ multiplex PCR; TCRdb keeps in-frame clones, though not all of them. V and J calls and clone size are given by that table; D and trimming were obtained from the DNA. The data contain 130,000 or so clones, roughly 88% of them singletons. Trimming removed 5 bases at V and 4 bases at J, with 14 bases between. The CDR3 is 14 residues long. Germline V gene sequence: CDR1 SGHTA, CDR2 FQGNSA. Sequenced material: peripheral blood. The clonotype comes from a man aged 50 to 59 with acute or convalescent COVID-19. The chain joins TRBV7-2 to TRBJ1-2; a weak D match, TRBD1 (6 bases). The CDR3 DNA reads TGTGCCAGCAGCCCGGGGGGGCAGTTCTATGGCTACACCTTC. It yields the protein CASSPGGQFYGYTF.